Reported below is one T cell receptor beta chain. This sample stems from a study of blood T cell repertoires in COVID-19. Sequencing used immunoSEQ multiplex PCR; TCRdb keeps in-frame clones, though not all of them. This table holds over 110,000 clones, 80% found once. V dropped 3 bases and J dropped 4; count of bases not matched to a gene: 4. This CDR3 is 14 amino acids long. Germline CDR1 SGHKS, CDR2 YYEKEE (reference sequence). Sequenced input: peripheral blood. The rearrangement joins TRBV5-5 to TRBJ1-3, with TRBD1 matching over 7 bases. This TCR derives from a man in his 70s who had recovered from COVID-19. The CDR3 nucleotides are TGTGCCAGCAGCTCGACAGGGTCCGGAAACACCATATATTTT. Amino acid sequence: CASSSTGSGNTIYF.